This T cell receptor (beta chain) was sequenced in a study of blood T cell repertoires in COVID-19. CDR3 length equals 12 residues. CDR1 ENHRY and CDR2 SYGVKD come from the germline V gene. V was pared by 7 bases and J by 3 bases, with 10 bases between. Those enrolled in Seattle joined during active infection and were followed longitudinally afterward. Generated by immunoSEQ multiplex PCR, the TCRdb table keeps only in-frame clones and is missing some. The table has 55,000 to 65,000 clones, approximately 80% seen once. The chain couples TRBV10-3 to TRBJ2-7, with TRBD1 as a possible D gene (6 bases). This receptor was obtained from a man aged 55 to 70 with COVID-19, enrolled during active disease. Sequencing used peripheral blood. The CDR3 spells CAIKQDSYEQYF. CDR3 DNA sequence: TGTGCCATCAAGCAGGACAGCTACGAGCAGTACTTC.